This note documents a single T cell receptor (beta chain) sequence. Its target is not known. CD4+CD25+CD127- Tregs, CD4+CD25- non-Tregs, CD4 and CD8 cells were sorted. The data were obtained in a study of Tregs in tolerant kidney transplant recipients. Study findings and constraints: This study did not directly address biological reproducibility. Tolerant patients' donor-specific Tregs expanded beyond overall Tregs, suggesting antigen-driven growth.

The germline gives CDR1 SGHTA, CDR2 FQGNSA. After removal of 5 bases from V and 8 bases from J, the junction contained 8 bases not matched to a gene. This CDR3 spans 14 amino acids. TCRdb's copy holds only in-frame clones and misses some; the assay was immunoSEQ multiplex PCR. The sample shows around 78,000 clones, approximately 89% of them seen only once. The genes are TRBV7-2 and TRBJ2-1, with 8 bases fitting TRBD2. Here the sequenced sample was Tregs from blood, taken before the transplant. This TCR came from a human donor who received a combined kidney and bone marrow transplant. The CDR3 region is CASSPSGSHDEQFF. The CDR3 bases are TGTGCCAGCAGCCCAAGCGGGAGCCACGATGAGCAGTTCTTC.